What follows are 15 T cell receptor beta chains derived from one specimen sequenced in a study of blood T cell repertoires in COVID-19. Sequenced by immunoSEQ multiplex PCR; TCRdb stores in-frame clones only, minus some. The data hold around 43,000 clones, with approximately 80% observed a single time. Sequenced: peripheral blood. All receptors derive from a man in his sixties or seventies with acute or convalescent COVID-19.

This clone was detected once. CDR3 protein: CASSSFSGGAETQYF. CDR3 nucleotides: TGTGCCAGCAGCTCGTTTAGCGGGGGGGCAGAGACCCAGTACTTC. The J gene is TRBJ2-5, the V gene TRBV7-3, with 11 bases matching TRBD2. This CDR3 contains 15 residues. With 4 bases clipped from V and 4 bases from J, the junction kept 5 bases outside the gene matches. Germline V lookup: CDR1 SGHTA, CDR2 FQGTGA. The full variable domain, in which reference TRBV7-3 and TRBJ2-5 provide the parts outside the CDR3, is GAGVSQTPSNKVTEKGKYVELRCDPISGHTALYWYRQSLGQGPEFLIYFQGTGAADDSGLPNDRFFAVRPEGSVSTLKIQRTERGDSAVYLCASSSFSGGAETQYFGPGTRLLVL.

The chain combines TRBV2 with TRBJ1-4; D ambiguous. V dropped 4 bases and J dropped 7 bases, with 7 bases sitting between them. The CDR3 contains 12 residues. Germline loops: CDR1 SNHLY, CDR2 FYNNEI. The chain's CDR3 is CASSAQSEKLFF. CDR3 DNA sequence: TGTGCCAGCAGTGCACAGAGTGAAAAACTGTTTTTT.

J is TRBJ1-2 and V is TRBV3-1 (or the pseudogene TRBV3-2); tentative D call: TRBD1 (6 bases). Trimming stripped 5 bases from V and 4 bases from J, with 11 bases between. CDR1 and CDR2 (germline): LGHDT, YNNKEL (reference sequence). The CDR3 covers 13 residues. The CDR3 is CASSGQGLYGYTF. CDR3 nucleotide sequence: TGTGCCAGCAGCGGGCAGGGGCTCTATGGCTACACCTTC.

The CDR3 loop is CASSPPGQGAYYNEQFF. Written as DNA, the CDR3 is TGTGCCAGCTCACCCCCGGGACAGGGGGCTTATTACAATGAGCAGTTCTTC. This rearrangement joins TRBV18 to TRBJ2-1, with 12 bases that match TRBD1. This CDR3 spans 17 amino acids. V shed 3 bases and J 4 bases; nucleotides not matched to a gene: 7. Germline loops: CDR1 KGHSH, CDR2 LQKENI.

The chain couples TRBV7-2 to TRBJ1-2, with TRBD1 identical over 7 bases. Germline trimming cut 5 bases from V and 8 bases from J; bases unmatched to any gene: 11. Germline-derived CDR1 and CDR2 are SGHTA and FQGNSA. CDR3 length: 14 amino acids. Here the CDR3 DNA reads TGTGCCAGCAGCCCAGAGACAGGGACGTGGGGCTACACCTTC. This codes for CASSPETGTWGYTF.

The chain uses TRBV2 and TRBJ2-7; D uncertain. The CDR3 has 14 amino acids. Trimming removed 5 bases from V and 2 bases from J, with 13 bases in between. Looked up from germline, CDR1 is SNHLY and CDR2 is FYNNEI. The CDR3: CASSPGFAAYEQYF. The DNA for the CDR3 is TGTGCCAGCAGTCCGGGTTTTGCGGCCTACGAGCAGTACTTC. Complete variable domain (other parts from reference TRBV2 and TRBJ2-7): EPEVTQTPSHQVTQMGQEVILRCVPISNHLYFYWYRQILGQKVEFLVSFYNNEISEKSEIFDDQFSVERPDGSNFTLKIRSTKLEDSAMYFCASSPGFAAYEQYFGPGTRLTVT.

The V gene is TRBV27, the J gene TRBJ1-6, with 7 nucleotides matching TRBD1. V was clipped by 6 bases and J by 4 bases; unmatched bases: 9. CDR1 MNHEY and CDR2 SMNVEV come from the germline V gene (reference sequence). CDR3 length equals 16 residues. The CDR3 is CASRTGTALYNSPLHF. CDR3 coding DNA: TGTGCCAGCAGAACCGGGACAGCCTTGTATAATTCACCCCTCCACTTT.

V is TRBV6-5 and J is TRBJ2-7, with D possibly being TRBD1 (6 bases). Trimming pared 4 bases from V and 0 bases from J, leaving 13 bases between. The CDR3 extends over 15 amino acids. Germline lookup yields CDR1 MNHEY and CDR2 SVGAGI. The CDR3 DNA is TGTGCCAGCAGTTTCGACAGGCCCAGCTCCTACGAGCAGTACTTC. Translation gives CASSFDRPSSYEQYF.

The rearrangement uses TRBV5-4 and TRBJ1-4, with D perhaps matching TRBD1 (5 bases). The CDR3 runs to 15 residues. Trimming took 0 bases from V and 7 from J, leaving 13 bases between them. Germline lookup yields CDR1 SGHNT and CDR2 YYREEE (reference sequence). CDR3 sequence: CASSLGQGISEKLFF. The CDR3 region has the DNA TGTGCCAGCAGCTTGGGGCAGGGCATTAGTGAAAAACTGTTTTTT.

The CDR3 sequence is CATSNGESSYNSPLHF. The CDR3 nucleotides are TGTGCCACCAGCAATGGAGAGAGCTCCTATAATTCACCCCTCCACTTT. V usage is TRBV15 and J usage is TRBJ1-6; unclear D gene. The V gene's germline CDR1 is LNHNV and CDR2 YYDKDF (reference sequence). This CDR3 is 16 amino acids long. V lost 4 bases and J 0 bases, leaving 10 bases between the germline ends.

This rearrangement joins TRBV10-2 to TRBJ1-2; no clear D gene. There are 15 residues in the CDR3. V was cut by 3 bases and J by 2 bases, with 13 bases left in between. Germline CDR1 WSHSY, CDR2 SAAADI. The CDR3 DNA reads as TGCGCCAGCAGTGAAACTCGGGGTTTCAACTATGGCTACACCTTC. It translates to CASSETRGFNYGYTF.

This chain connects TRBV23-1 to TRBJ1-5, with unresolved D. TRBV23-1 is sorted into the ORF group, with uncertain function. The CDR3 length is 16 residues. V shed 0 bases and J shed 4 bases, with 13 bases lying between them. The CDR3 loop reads CASSQSRSVLNQPQHF. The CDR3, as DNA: TGCGCCAGCAGTCAATCGAGGTCGGTTTTAAATCAGCCCCAGCATTTT.

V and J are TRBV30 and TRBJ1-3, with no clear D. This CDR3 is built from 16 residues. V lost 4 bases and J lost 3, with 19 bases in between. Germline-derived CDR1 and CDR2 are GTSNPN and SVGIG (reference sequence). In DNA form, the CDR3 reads TGTGCCTGGAACCCCCTAAGTCATCGTAATGGAAACACCATATATTTT. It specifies CAWNPLSHRNGNTIYF.

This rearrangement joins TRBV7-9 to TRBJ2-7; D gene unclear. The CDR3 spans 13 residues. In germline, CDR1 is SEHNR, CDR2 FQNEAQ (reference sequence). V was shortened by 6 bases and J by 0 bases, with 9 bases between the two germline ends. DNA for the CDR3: TGTGCCAGCAGTTATCCGAGCTCCTACGAGCAGTACTTC. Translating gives CASSYPSSYEQYF.

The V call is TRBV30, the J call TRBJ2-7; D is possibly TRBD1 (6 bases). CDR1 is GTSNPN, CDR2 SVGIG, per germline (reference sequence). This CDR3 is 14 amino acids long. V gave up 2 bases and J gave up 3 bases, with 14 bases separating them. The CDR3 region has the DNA TGTGCCTGGAGTACCCAGGGGAAGGGCTACGAGCAGTACTTC. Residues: CAWSTQGKGYEQYF.